One and the same sample provided the 15 T cell receptor beta chains below, sequenced in a study of beta chain features in type 1 diabetes. What was sequenced were expressed TCRB transcripts, since all of the isolated RNA had been reverse transcribed. TCRdb's table, derived via immunoSEQ multiplex PCR, lists solely in-frame clones and lacks some. Of about 330,000 clones in the sample, 11% are singletons; the top ten hold about 0.014%. The source material was naive CD4+ T cells from blood. Receptors were obtained from a woman in her twenties or thirties in good health.

The J gene is TRBJ2-1, the V gene TRBV20-1, with no clear D. Germline assignment: CDR1 DFQATT and CDR2 SNEGSKA (reference sequence). The CDR3 runs to 11 residues. Trimming removed 3 bases from V and 5 bases from J, with 5 bases in between. This CDR3 is CSASVHNEQFF. CDR3 coding DNA: TGCAGTGCTAGCGTCCACAATGAGCAGTTCTTC.

This clone has more than one count but fewer than ten. The chain uses TRBV30 and TRBJ2-7; 8 bases map to TRBD1. Losses at the gene ends were 5 bases for V and 4 bases for J; bases not matched to a gene: 1. From germline, CDR1 is GTSNPN and CDR2 SVGIG (reference sequence). The CDR3 spans 11 residues. The CDR3 sequence is CAWDRGYEQYF. In DNA form, the CDR3 reads TGTGCCTGGGACAGGGGTTACGAGCAGTACTTC.

This clone was counted only a few times. The genes are TRBV7-3 and TRBJ2-7, with 12 bases fitting TRBD2. Germline V CDR1 and CDR2: SGHTA, FQGTGA. V shed 3 bases and J 4 bases; nucleotides not matched to a gene: 4. CDR3 size: 15 residues. The CDR3 coding sequence is TGTGCCAGCAGCTTGGCCGGGACTAGCGGGTACGAGCAGTACTTC. It specifies CASSLAGTSGYEQYF.

This chain connects TRBV4-3 to TRBJ2-5, with TRBD1 as a possible D gene (5 bases). The CDR3 spans 16 residues. V lost 1 base and J lost 0, with 12 bases in between. Germline CDR1 and CDR2: LGHNA and YSLEER. The CDR3 nucleotides are TGCGCCAGCAGCCAAGGTCTGACAGACTACCAAGAGACCCAGTACTTC. Its protein product is CASSQGLTDYQETQYF.

This clone was counted a few times. The chain combines TRBV28 with TRBJ1-2; the match to TRBD1 covers 7 bases. This CDR3 spans 15 amino acids. J gave up 4 bases and V 3 bases, and 8 bases lay outside the gene matches. The V gene's germline CDR1 is MDHEN and CDR2 SYDVKM. CDR3 coding DNA: TGTGCCAGCAGTTTCGACAGGGAAAGACGCTATGGCTACACCTTC. This gives the protein CASSFDRERRYGYTF.

This clone was found a few times. The chain carries TRBV19 and TRBJ2-7; the match to TRBD2 covers 12 bases. This CDR3 contains 15 residues. Germline CDR1 reads LNHDA; CDR2 reads SQIVND (reference sequence). The ends lost 7 bases at V and 4 bases at J; junction bases unmatched: 8. CDR3 nucleotides: TGTGCCAGTAAACCGACTAGCGGGAGTCTGTACGAGCAGTACTTC. This codes for CASKPTSGSLYEQYF.

The V call is TRBV5-1, the J call TRBJ2-7, with 8 bases that match TRBD2. Germline CDR1 is SGHRS and CDR2 is YFSETQ. The CDR3 has 16 residues. V trimming: 4 bases; J trimming: 3 bases; junction bases outside the gene matches: 12. The CDR3 DNA sequence: TGCGCCAGCAGCGATGCTAGCGGGTTTCTAGGCTACGAGCAGTACTTC. Translating gives CASSDASGFLGYEQYF.

This clone was observed a few times. The chain employs TRBV4-3 and TRBJ2-6; possibly TRBD2 for D (7 bases). V lost 4 bases and J lost 2, with 15 bases in between. Germline loops: CDR1 LGHNA, CDR2 YSLEER. CDR3 length: 17 amino acids. This CDR3 is CASSRGGALAGANVLTF. The CDR3, as DNA: TGCGCCAGCAGCCGAGGGGGGGCTTTGGCTGGGGCCAACGTCCTGACTTTC.

The V and J genes are TRBV29-1 and TRBJ2-2; possibly TRBD1 for D (6 bases). The germline V gene encodes CDR1 SQVTM and CDR2 ANQGSEA. V was pared by 4 bases and J by 2 bases, with 17 bases between. This CDR3 has 16 residues. CDR3 DNA sequence: TGCAGCGTTGTCGCCCCTGACAGGACAAACACCGGGGAGCTGTTTTTT. Translated, it gives CSVVAPDRTNTGELFF.

The CDR3 sequence: CASSLQGSTEAFF. Written as DNA, the CDR3 is TGTGCCAGCAGCCTACAGGGATCCACTGAAGCTTTCTTT. The rearrangement links TRBV6-5 to TRBJ1-1; possibly TRBD1 for D (6 bases). The V gene's germline CDR1 is MNHEY and CDR2 SVGAGI. This CDR3 spans 13 amino acids. V was shortened by 6 bases and J by 4 bases, with 12 bases between the two germline ends.

The sample holds a few counts of this clone. V is TRBV2 and J is TRBJ2-1; 12 bases align to TRBD2. Germline-derived CDR1 and CDR2 are SNHLY and FYNNEI. The ends lost 6 bases at V and 6 bases at J; junction bases unmatched: 3. The CDR3 runs 14 residues. CDR3 protein: CASSRLAGVNEQFF. The DNA of the CDR3 is TGTGCCAGCAGCAGACTAGCGGGAGTCAATGAGCAGTTCTTC.

Only a few counts were recorded for this clone. The genes are TRBV5-1 and TRBJ2-1; a weak D match, TRBD2 (6 bases). V was trimmed by 4 bases and J by 6 bases, leaving 14 bases between them. This CDR3 comprises 14 residues. CDR1 is SGHRS, CDR2 YFSETQ, per germline. In DNA, the CDR3 is TGCGCCAGCAGCCCAGGACTGGGACTCAATGAGCAGTTCTTC. Protein product: CASSPGLGLNEQFF.

This clone was counted between two and nine times. Other DNA sequences of this sample code for an identical CDR3. This sequence joins TRBV7-2 and TRBJ2-5; perhaps TRBD1 as D (5 bases). Germline values: CDR1 SGHTA, CDR2 FQGNSA. V was trimmed by 5 bases and J by 2 bases, leaving 9 bases between them. CDR3 length: 13 amino acids. In nucleotides, the CDR3 is TGTGCCAGCAGCCGGCAGGGACAAGAGACCCAGTACTTC. It translates to CASSRQGQETQYF. Filled out from reference TRBV7-2 and TRBJ2-5, the complete variable domain reads GAGVSQSPSNKVTEKGKDVELRCDPISGHTALYWYRQSLGQGLEFLIYFQGNSAPDKSGLPSDRFSAERTGGSVSTLTIQRTQQEDSAVYLCASSRQGQETQYFGPGTRLLVL.

This clone has only a few counts. The chain is built from TRBV7-9 and TRBJ1-2; 11 bases align to TRBD1. V lost 4 bases to trimming and J lost 5 bases; unmatched junction nucleotides: 6. Per the germline V gene, CDR1 is SEHNR and CDR2 is FQNEAQ (reference sequence). This CDR3 is 15 amino acids long. The CDR3 DNA follows: TGTGCCAGCAGCTCATCGGGACAGGGGGGATATGGCTACACCTTC. Protein product: CASSSSGQGGYGYTF.

In its sample, this clone was seen a few times. A read error may account for a junction end that differs from germline. This chain joins TRBV6-5 and TRBJ2-7; 9 bases map to TRBD1. CDR3 length: 15 residues. Germline loops: CDR1 MNHEY, CDR2 SVGAGI. CDR3 region: CASSYSGTGSFEQYF. The DNA for the CDR3 is TGTGCCAGCAGTTACTCGGGGACAGGGTCCTTCGAGCAGTACTTC.